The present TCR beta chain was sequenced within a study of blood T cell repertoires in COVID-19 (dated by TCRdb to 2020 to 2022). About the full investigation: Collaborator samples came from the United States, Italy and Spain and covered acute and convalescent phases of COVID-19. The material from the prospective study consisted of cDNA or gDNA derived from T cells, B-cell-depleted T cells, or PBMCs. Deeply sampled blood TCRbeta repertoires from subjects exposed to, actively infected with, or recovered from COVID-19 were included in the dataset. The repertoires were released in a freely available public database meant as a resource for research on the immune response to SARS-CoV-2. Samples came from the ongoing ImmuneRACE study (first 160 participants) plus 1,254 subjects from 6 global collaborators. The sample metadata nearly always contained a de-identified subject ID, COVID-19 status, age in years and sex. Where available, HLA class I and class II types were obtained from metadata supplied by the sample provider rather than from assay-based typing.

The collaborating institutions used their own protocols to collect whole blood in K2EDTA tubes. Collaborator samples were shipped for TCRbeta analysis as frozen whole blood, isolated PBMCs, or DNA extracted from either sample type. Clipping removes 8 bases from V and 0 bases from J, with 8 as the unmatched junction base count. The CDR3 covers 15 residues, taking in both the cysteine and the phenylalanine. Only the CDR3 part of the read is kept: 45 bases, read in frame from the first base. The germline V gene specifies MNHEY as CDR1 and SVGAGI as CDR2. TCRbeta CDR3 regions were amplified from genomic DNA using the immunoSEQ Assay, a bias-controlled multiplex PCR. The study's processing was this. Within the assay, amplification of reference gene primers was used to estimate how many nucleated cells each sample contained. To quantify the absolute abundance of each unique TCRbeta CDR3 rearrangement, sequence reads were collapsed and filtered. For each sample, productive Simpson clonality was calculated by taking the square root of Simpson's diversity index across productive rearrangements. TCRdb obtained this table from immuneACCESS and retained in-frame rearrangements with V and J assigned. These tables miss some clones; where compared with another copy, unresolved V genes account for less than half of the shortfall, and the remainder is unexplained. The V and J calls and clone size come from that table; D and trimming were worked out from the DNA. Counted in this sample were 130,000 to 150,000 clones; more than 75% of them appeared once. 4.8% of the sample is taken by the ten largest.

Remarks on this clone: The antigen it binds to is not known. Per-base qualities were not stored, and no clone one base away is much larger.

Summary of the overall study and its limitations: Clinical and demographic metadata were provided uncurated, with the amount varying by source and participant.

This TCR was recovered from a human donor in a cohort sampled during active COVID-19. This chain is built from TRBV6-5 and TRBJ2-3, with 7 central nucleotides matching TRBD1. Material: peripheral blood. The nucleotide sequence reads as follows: TGTGCCAGCTCTTTGGGGACAGCTAGCACAGATACGCAGTATTTT. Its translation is CASSLGTASTDTQYF.